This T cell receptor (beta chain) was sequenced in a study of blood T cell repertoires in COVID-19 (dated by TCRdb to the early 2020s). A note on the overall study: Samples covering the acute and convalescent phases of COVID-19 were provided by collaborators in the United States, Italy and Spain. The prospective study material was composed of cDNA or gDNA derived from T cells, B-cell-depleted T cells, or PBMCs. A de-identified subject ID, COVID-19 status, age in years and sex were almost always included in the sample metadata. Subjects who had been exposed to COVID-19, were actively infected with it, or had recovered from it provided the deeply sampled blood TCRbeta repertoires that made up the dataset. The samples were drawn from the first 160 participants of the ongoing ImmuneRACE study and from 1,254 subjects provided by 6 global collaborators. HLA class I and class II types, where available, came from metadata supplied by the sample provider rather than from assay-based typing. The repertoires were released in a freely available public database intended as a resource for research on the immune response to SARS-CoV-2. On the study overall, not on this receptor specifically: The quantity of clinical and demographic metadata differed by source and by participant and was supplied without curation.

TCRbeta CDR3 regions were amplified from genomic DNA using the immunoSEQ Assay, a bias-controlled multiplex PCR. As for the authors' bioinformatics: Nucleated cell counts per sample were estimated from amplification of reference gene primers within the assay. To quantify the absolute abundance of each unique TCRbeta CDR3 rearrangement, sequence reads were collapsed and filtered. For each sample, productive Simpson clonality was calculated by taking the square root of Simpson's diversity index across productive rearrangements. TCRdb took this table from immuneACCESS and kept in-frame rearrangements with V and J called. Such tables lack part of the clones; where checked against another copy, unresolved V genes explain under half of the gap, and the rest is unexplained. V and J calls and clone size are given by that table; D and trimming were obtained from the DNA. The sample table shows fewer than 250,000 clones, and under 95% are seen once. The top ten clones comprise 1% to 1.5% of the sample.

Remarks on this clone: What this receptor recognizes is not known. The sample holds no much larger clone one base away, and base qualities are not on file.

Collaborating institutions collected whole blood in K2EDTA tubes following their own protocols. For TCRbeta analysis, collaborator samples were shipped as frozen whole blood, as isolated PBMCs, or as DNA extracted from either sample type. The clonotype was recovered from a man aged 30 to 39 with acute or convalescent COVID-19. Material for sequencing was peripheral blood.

The CDR3: CASSEGEDTEAFF. The sequence in DNA is TGTGCCAGCAGTGAAGGGGAGGATACTGAAGCTTTCTTT. The chain is made from TRBV6-4 and TRBJ1-1; the D gene is perhaps TRBD1, from 5 matching bases. Relative to germline, V is 3 bases shorter and J is 5 bases shorter, with 10 bases between their ends. Looking up the germline V gene yields CDR1 MRHNA and CDR2 SNTAGT. The cysteine opens and the phenylalanine closes a CDR3 of 13 amino acids. Left in the record is the CDR3 DNA by itself, 39 bases read in frame from the first base.